The 32 T cell receptor beta chains below were found in one sample sequenced in a study of blood T cells in healthy people across ages. It was with a sample-barcoded 5' primer and a J-beta primer mix that a second PCR of roughly 7 to 12 cycles was run. Each CDR3 protein is one row after TCRdb ran MiXCR on the 5' RACE reads. The profile shows about 760,000 distinct CDR3 sequences, 25% of them singletons. These same data were also listed under a study on T cells of mothers and their children.

The specimen was blood. The receptors were sampled from a boy aged 5-17 years in good health.

This clonotype was detected a few times. The chain links TRBV7-6 to TRBJ2-3; 8 positions match TRBD2. This CDR3 region has 15 residues. J lost 2 bases, V lost 6 bases, and 7 bases had no gene match. Germline V gene sequence: CDR1 SGHVS, CDR2 FNYEAQ. CDR3 region: CASRAGSGATDTQYF. The CDR3 DNA reads as TGTGCCAGCAGAGCTGGTAGCGGGGCCACAGATACGCAGTATTTT.

V is TRBV20-1 and J is TRBJ2-4, with D possibly being TRBD2 (5 bases). The ends were cut back, 2 bases at V and 9 bases at J, with 14 bases in the middle. Germline lookup yields CDR1 DFQATT and CDR2 SNEGSKA (reference sequence). The CDR3 has 13 residues. The CDR3 DNA sequence: TGCAGTGCTAGACTCGGGTCGGGGAGCATTCAGTACTTC. It is translated as CSARLGSGSIQYF.

This rearrangement joins TRBV5-1 to TRBJ2-7; maybe TRBD1 (6 bases). This CDR3 is built from 13 residues. Looked up from germline, CDR1 is SGHRS and CDR2 is YFSETQ. The V end lost 7 bases, the J end lost 2 bases, and 13 bases lay between the germline ends. CDR3 residues: CASYPTGTYEQYF. CDR3 in DNA: TGCGCCAGCTACCCTACAGGGACCTACGAGCAGTACTTC.

This clonotype was seen more than once but under ten times. The chain is built from TRBV28 and TRBJ2-5; the match to TRBD2 covers 9 bases. TRBJ2-1 explains the end of the DNA better; the J call may be wrong. The germline CDR1 and CDR2 sequences are MDHEN and SYDVKM. This CDR3 has 17 residues. The CDR3 sequence: CASSLPRLAGSVGEQFF. The CDR3 region has the DNA TGTGCCAGCAGTCTCCCCCGTCTAGCGGGATCGGTAGGGGAGCAGTTCTTC.

This clonotype was seen only a few times. The chain recombines TRBV12-3 or TRBV12-4 with TRBJ2-6; 9 positions match TRBD1. The trim removed 4 bases at V and 0 bases at J, leaving 4 bases unmatched. The CDR3 contains 17 residues. The CDR3 DNA reads TGTGCCAGCAGTTCCGGGACAGGGCTCTCTGGGGCCAACGTCCTGACTTTC. Translated, it gives CASSSGTGLSGANVLTF.

The CDR3 reads CASSFDRPGKQFF. Here the CDR3 DNA reads TGTGCCAGCAGTTTCGACCGGCCGGGGAAGCAGTTCTTC. The chain carries TRBV12-3 or TRBV12-4 and TRBJ2-1; TRBD2 might be the D (5 bases). V was clipped by 3 bases and J by 11 bases, with 14 bases between them. The CDR3 sequence is 13 residues long.

The gene calls are TRBV6-2 or TRBV6-3 and TRBJ2-5; 7 bases line up with TRBD2. CDR1 MNHEY and CDR2 SVGEGT come from the germline V gene. This CDR3 contains 15 residues. V lost 2 bases and J lost 4; bases outside the gene matches: 7. CDR3: CASSYEFRGGETQYF. The CDR3 bases are TGTGCCAGCAGTTACGAGTTCCGCGGGGGAGAGACCCAGTACTTC.

CDR3 sequence reads: CASSSRLAGGINEQFF. As DNA, the CDR3 is TGTGCCAGCAGCTCCCGACTAGCGGGGGGAATAAATGAGCAGTTCTTC. The V call is TRBV4-2, the J call TRBJ2-5, with TRBD2 matching 13 bases. The J call may be faulty, since TRBJ2-1 better matches the DNA end. The germline gives CDR1 LGHNA, CDR2 YNFKEQ. The CDR3 is 16 amino acids.

The chain links TRBV29-1 to TRBJ2-2; 7 bases match TRBD2. The J segment lost 2 bases and the V segment lost 6 bases, leaving 3 bases of the junction unmatched. The CDR3 totals 13 residues. The germline V gene encodes CDR1 SQVTM and CDR2 ANQGSEA. The CDR3 sequence: CSVAGLNTGELFF. The CDR3, as DNA: TGCAGCGTAGCGGGACTCAACACCGGGGAGCTGTTTTTT.

This rearrangement joins TRBV5-1 to TRBJ2-7, with 10 bases fitting TRBD1. The V gene's germline CDR1 is SGHRS and CDR2 YFSETQ. CDR3 size: 17 residues. The J segment lost 2 bases and the V segment lost 0 bases, leaving 8 bases of the junction unmatched. The CDR3 here is CASSLGTGTGEAYEQYF. The CDR3 region has the DNA TGCGCCAGCAGCTTGGGTACCGGGACAGGGGAGGCCTACGAGCAGTACTTC.

The chain couples TRBV4-1 to TRBJ1-6; D ambiguous. V shed 5 bases and J shed 9 bases, with 11 bases lying between them. The CDR3 has 13 amino acids. The V gene's germline CDR1 is MGHRA and CDR2 YSYEKL. The CDR3 loop reads CASSKSPISPLHF. The CDR3, as DNA: TGCGCCAGCAGCAAAAGCCCTATTTCACCCCTCCACTTT.

This clonotype came up many times. V usage is TRBV12-3 or TRBV12-4 and J usage is TRBJ1-2, with 9 nucleotides matching TRBD1. J lost 8 bases, V lost 4 bases, and 2 bases had no gene match. This CDR3 has 12 residues. This CDR3 reads CASSWTGVGYTF. For the CDR3, the DNA is TGTGCCAGCAGTTGGACAGGGGTAGGCTACACCTTC.

This chain joins TRBV10-3 and TRBJ2-5, with D tentatively TRBD2 (5 bases). With 0 bases removed from V and 2 bases from J, the gap between germline ends came to 7 bases. The CDR3 is 14 amino acids. Looked up from germline, CDR1 is ENHRY and CDR2 is SYGVKD. The CDR3 nucleotides are TGTGCCATCAGTGAGTCGAGGGATCAAGAGACCCAGTACTTC. The encoded protein is CAISESRDQETQYF.

DNA of the CDR3: TGTGCCAGCAGCTTAACCGGGTCCTCCGTAGATACGCAGTATTTT. Its protein is CASSLTGSSVDTQYF. V gene TRBV7-2 combines with J gene TRBJ2-3; D call uncertain. Trimming pared 2 bases from V and 5 bases from J, leaving 14 bases between. CDR3 length: 15 amino acids. Germline V lookup: CDR1 SGHTA, CDR2 FQGNSA.

This clonotype was observed a handful of times. The V gene is TRBV21-1, the J gene TRBJ2-4; the table's D gene call, TRBD2, was not cross checked with the DNA. TRBV21-1 is assigned pseudogene status. The CDR3 has 16 amino acids. CDR3 DNA sequence: TGTGCCAGCAGCACTGTCGGGTGGGGTCCCAAAAACATTCAGTACTTC. It specifies CASSTVGWGPKNIQYF.

This clonotype appeared once. The chain recombines TRBV10-3 with TRBJ2-3; a possible D gene is TRBD2 (6 bases). V shed 6 bases and J shed 5 bases, with 12 bases lying between them. There are 13 residues in the CDR3. Per germline, CDR1 ENHRY and CDR2 SYGVKD. CDR3 amino acids: CAIRGTEGDTQYF. CDR3 coding DNA: TGTGCCATCAGGGGGACTGAGGGAGATACGCAGTATTTT.

This clonotype was detected only a few times. The chain uses TRBV11-1 and TRBJ2-1; D may be TRBD2 (5 bases). Germline loops: CDR1 SGHAT, CDR2 FQDESV (reference sequence). This CDR3 is built from 15 residues. Trimming cost V 5 bases and J 3 bases, with 14 bases left between them. Here the CDR3 DNA reads TGTGCCAGCAGCCCCGCAGGAGGATACTACAATGAGCAGTTCTTC. Translation gives CASSPAGGYYNEQFF.

This rearrangement joins TRBV4-2 to TRBJ2-5; TRBD2 agrees at 7 bases. Matching the DNA end better, TRBJ2-1 makes the J call doubtful. CDR1 and CDR2 (germline): LGHNA, YNFKEQ. The CDR3 is 17 amino acids. CDR3 sequence: CASSQGLTGGGTYEQFF. DNA for the CDR3: TGTGCCAGCAGCCAGGGTCTTACCGGCGGGGGTACCTATGAGCAGTTCTTC.

In its sample, this clonotype was seen a few times. This chain connects TRBV20-1 to TRBJ1-2; maybe TRBD1 (6 bases). Germline V gene lookup returns CDR1 DFQATT and CDR2 SNEGSKA (reference sequence). This CDR3 is built from 14 residues. Trimming took off 6 bases at V and 0 bases at J, with 14 bases between the two ends. The CDR3 bases are TGCAGTGCCAGGCCTCCAGGGGCTAACTATGGCTACACCTTC. Protein product: CSARPPGANYGYTF.

The chain couples TRBV5-1 to TRBJ1-2; the D gene is possibly TRBD1 (5 bases). Germline CDR1 and CDR2: SGHRS and YFSETQ. CDR3 length equals 15 residues. V was trimmed by 4 bases and J by 0 bases, leaving 13 bases between them. CDR3 nucleotides: TGCGCCAGCAGCCCGGGGGACGACACTAACTATGGCTACACCTTC. Residues: CASSPGDDTNYGYTF.

The V and J genes are TRBV27 and TRBJ2-3; D remains unclear. Germline CDR1 and CDR2: MNHEY and SMNVEV (reference sequence). CDR3 length: 14 residues. V was cut by 0 bases and J by 2 bases, with 6 bases left in between. CDR3 sequence reads: CASSLSATTDTQYF. The CDR3 nucleotides read TGTGCCAGCAGTTTATCCGCCACCACAGATACGCAGTATTTT.

This clonotype appeared a few times. The chain recombines TRBV6-6 with TRBJ2-5; 10 bases agree with TRBD2. The J call is in doubt because the DNA end fits TRBJ2-1 better. CDR1 and CDR2 (germline): MNHNY, SVGAGI (reference sequence). This CDR3 spans 14 amino acids. The CDR3 DNA sequence: TGTGCCAGCAGTTCCAGCGGGAGGGGAGGTGAGCAGTTCTTC. This gives the protein CASSSSGRGGEQFF.

The chain recombines TRBV28 with TRBJ2-7; 8 bases agree with TRBD1. This CDR3 contains 13 residues. The V gene end was trimmed by 6 bases and the J gene end by 5 bases; junction bases not matched to a gene: 6. The germline gives CDR1 MDHEN, CDR2 SYDVKM. The CDR3 spells CASSRQGFDEQYF. The CDR3, as DNA: TGTGCCAGCAGCCGACAGGGGTTTGACGAGCAGTACTTC.

The table lists this clonotype with a few counts. One end of the junction varies from germline; a read error may be responsible. The chain carries TRBV4-1 and TRBJ2-7; the D gene could be TRBD1 or TRBD2 (6 bases each). Germline lookup yields CDR1 MGHRA and CDR2 YSYEKL. This CDR3 is 14 amino acids long. The CDR3 sequence is CASSQGSGAYEQYF. CDR3 bases: TGTGCCAGCAGCCAGGGGTCGGGAGCCTACGAGCAGTACTTC.

The rearrangement links TRBV7-9 to TRBJ2-6; D is ambiguous. Trimming took off 1 base at V and 2 bases at J, with 6 bases between the two ends. CDR1 is SEHNR, CDR2 FQNEAQ, per germline (reference sequence). There are 15 residues in the CDR3. The DNA of the CDR3 is TGTGCCAGCAGCTTAGATGGACCTGGGGCCAACGTCCTGACTTTC. Protein product: CASSLDGPGANVLTF.

This clonotype was seen only a few times. The chain is built from TRBV5-1 and TRBJ1-2, with D uncertain. V lost 0 bases, J lost 5 bases, and 14 bases lay in between. Per the germline V gene, CDR1 is SGHRS and CDR2 is YFSETQ. The CDR3 extends over 15 amino acids. This chain's CDR3 is CASSLDGSGVYGYTF. The CDR3, as DNA: TGCGCCAGCAGCTTGGATGGCAGTGGAGTTTATGGCTACACCTTC.

The J gene is TRBJ2-5, the V gene TRBV12-3 or TRBV12-4, with 7 bases identical to TRBD2. There are 15 residues in the CDR3. Unmatched junction bases numbered 6, after V lost 2 bases and J lost 3 bases. The DNA for the CDR3 is TGTGCCAGCAGTTTAACGGCAGCGGGAAAAGAGACCCAGTACTTC. Protein sequence: CASSLTAAGKETQYF.

This clonotype was found a few times. A read error may account for a junction end that differs from germline. The chain carries TRBV20-1 and TRBJ2-5, with D possibly TRBD2 on 6 matching bases. The CDR3 has 16 amino acids. The germline CDR1 and CDR2 sequences are DFQATT and SNEGSKA (reference sequence). The CDR3 DNA reads TGCAGCGCTAGAGATCGACTAGTTGGGGTTAGGGAGACCCAGTACTTC. Translating it yields CSARDRLVGVRETQYF.

This chain links TRBV29-1 with TRBJ2-1; D possibly corresponds to TRBD2 (5 bases). Trimming pared 6 bases from V and 4 bases from J, leaving 22 bases between. CDR3 length: 16 amino acids. Per the germline V gene, CDR1 is SQVTM and CDR2 is ANQGSEA. CDR3 in amino acids: CSVDGLNNRQYNEQFF. DNA for the CDR3: TGCAGCGTCGACGGACTTAATAACCGGCAATACAATGAGCAGTTCTTC.

This clonotype was recorded a few times. The chain carries TRBV4-3 and TRBJ1-6; 7 bases map to TRBD1. The ends lost 1 base at V and 4 bases at J; junction bases unmatched: 4. CDR1 and CDR2 from the germline V gene are LGHNA and YSLEER. The CDR3 has 16 amino acids. CDR3 coding DNA: TGCGCCAGCAGCCAAGTGAGACAGGGTTATAATTCACCCCTCCACTTT. Amino acids: CASSQVRQGYNSPLHF.

This clonotype was observed a handful of times. The chain uses TRBV5-4 and TRBJ2-7; TRBD2 aligns across 7 bases. CDR1 SGHNT and CDR2 YYREEE come from the germline V gene (reference sequence). This CDR3 spans 17 amino acids. The J segment lost 1 base and the V segment lost 4 bases, leaving 14 bases of the junction unmatched. For the CDR3, the DNA is TGTGCCAGCAGCCCTCAACCGTCTAGCGGTCTGTCCTACGAGCAGTACTTC. The encoded protein is CASSPQPSSGLSYEQYF.

This chain joins TRBV6-6 and TRBJ2-1; no clear D. The V end was cut by 6 bases, the J end by 8 bases, with 14 bases between. The CDR3 contains 13 residues. CDR1 and CDR2 from the germline V gene are MNHNY and SVGAGI (reference sequence). CDR3 in DNA: TGTGCCAGCAGCCTCCAGGACGGCGATGAGCAGTTCTTC. Its protein is CASSLQDGDEQFF.